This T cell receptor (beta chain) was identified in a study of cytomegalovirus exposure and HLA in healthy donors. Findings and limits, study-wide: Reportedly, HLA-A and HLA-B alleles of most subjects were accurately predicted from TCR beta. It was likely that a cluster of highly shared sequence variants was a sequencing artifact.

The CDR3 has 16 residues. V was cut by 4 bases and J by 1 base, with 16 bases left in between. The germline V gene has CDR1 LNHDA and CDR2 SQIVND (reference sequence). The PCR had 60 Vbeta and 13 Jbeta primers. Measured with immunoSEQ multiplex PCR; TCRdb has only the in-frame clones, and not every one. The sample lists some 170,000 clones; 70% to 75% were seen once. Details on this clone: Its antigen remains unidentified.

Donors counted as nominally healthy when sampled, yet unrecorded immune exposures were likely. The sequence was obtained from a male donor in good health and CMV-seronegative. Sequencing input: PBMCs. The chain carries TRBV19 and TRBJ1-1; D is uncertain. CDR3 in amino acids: CASSRERVGANTEAFF. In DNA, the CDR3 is TGTGCCAGTAGTAGAGAACGGGTCGGAGCGAACACTGAAGCTTTCTTT.